What follows are 21 T cell receptor beta chains derived from one specimen sequenced in a study of blood T cell repertoires in COVID-19. The assay was immunoSEQ multiplex PCR, and TCRdb's table has in-frame clones only and misses some. Here the sample spans approximately 50,000 clones, approximately 80% being singletons. The material sequenced was PBMCs or T cells enriched from blood (not recorded which). The receptors originated from a woman in her forties or fifties with acute COVID-19.

The chain links TRBV9 to TRBJ2-3, with 7 bases fitting TRBD1. Trimming at V came to 4 bases and at J to 0 bases, leaving 8 bases not matched to a gene. The CDR3 spans 16 residues. CDR1 SGDLS and CDR2 YYNGEE come from the germline V gene. CDR3 amino acids: CASSPRTGSSTDTQYF. Written as DNA, the CDR3 is TGTGCCAGCAGCCCCAGGACAGGCTCTAGCACAGATACGCAGTATTTT. Drawing the rest from reference TRBV9 and TRBJ2-3, the complete variable domain is DSGVTQTPKHLITATGQRVTLRCSPRSGDLSVYWYQQSLDQGLQFLIQYYNGEERAKGNILERFSAQQFPDLHSELNLSSLELGDSALYFCASSPRTGSSTDTQYFGPGTRLTVL.

The CDR3 DNA reads as TGTGCCAGCACTCCGACAGTCTCTGGAAACACCATATATTTT. Protein product: CASTPTVSGNTIYF. The genes are TRBV28 and TRBJ1-3; D perhaps matches TRBD1 (5 bases). CDR3 length: 14 residues. Germline V CDR1 and CDR2: MDHEN, SYDVKM. The V gene lost 7 bases and the J gene lost 0 bases, with 10 bases spanning the gap.

V gene TRBV9 combines with J gene TRBJ2-3, with D unresolved. Trimming cost V 1 base and J 2 bases, with 8 bases left between them. This CDR3 comprises 14 residues. Germline V gene data show CDR1 as SGDLS and CDR2 as YYNGEE. The CDR3 is CASSVSPITDTQYF. The CDR3 DNA reads TGTGCCAGCAGCGTAAGCCCGATCACAGATACGCAGTATTTT.

CDR3 loop: CASRVSGGLLDQYF. CDR3 DNA: TGTGCCAGCAGGGTTAGCGGGGGCCTTCTAGACCAGTACTTC. V is TRBV6-5 and J is TRBJ2-5, with 9 bases fitting TRBD2. CDR3 size: 14 residues. Germline-derived CDR1 and CDR2 are MNHEY and SVGAGI. Trimming removed 6 bases from V and 10 bases from J; junction bases left unmatched: 12.

The chain carries TRBV29-1 and TRBJ1-1; D possibly corresponds to TRBD1 (6 bases). Germline V gene sequence: CDR1 SQVTM, CDR2 ANQGSEA. This CDR3 has 12 residues. V was cut by 6 bases and J by 4 bases, with 12 bases left in between. CDR3 sequence reads: CSVETGSTEAFF. Written as DNA, the CDR3 is TGCAGCGTAGAAACAGGGAGCACTGAAGCTTTCTTT.

The chain has TRBV12-3 or TRBV12-4 and TRBJ1-2, with unresolved D. Between the trimmed V and J ends, which lost 5 bases and 5 bases, there was a span of 12 bases. This CDR3 comprises 13 residues. The CDR3 protein is CASSPGIEYGYTF. CDR3 bases: TGTGCCAGCAGTCCCGGGATTGAATATGGCTACACCTTC.

The chain combines TRBV11-3 with TRBJ2-5; maybe TRBD2 (5 bases). The V gene lost 5 bases and the J gene lost 5 bases, with 6 bases spanning the gap. The V gene's germline CDR1 is SGHNT and CDR2 YENEEA. The CDR3 contains 11 residues. The CDR3 loop is CASSRGETQYF. For the CDR3, the DNA is TGTGCCAGCAGCCGGGGTGAGACCCAGTACTTC.

This chain links TRBV19 with TRBJ1-4; D is unclear. Between the trimmed V and J ends, which lost 4 bases and 8 bases, there was a span of 20 bases. The CDR3 spans 16 residues. The germline gives CDR1 LNHDA, CDR2 SQIVND (reference sequence). The CDR3 protein is CASSTRSGGYYEKLFF. The CDR3, as DNA: TGTGCCAGTAGTACCCGGAGCGGAGGGTACTACGAAAAACTGTTTTTT. Together with reference TRBV19 and TRBJ1-4, the CDR3 gives the full variable domain: DGGITQSPKYLFRKEGQNVTLSCEQNLNHDAMYWYRQDPGQGLRLIYYSQIVNDFQKGDIAEGYSVSREKKESFPLTVTSAQKNPTAFYLCASSTRSGGYYEKLFFGSGTQLSVL.

The rearrangement joins TRBV10-3 to TRBJ1-5, with TRBD1 as a possible D gene (6 bases). The germline V gene encodes CDR1 ENHRY and CDR2 SYGVKD. Trimming took 2 bases from V and 3 from J, leaving 8 bases between them. The CDR3 extends over 14 amino acids. CDR3 in amino acids: CAISETGNNQPQHF. CDR3 in DNA: TGTGCCATCAGTGAGACAGGGAACAATCAGCCCCAGCATTTT.

This chain connects TRBV28 to TRBJ1-1; D not certain. The V end was cut by 4 bases, the J end by 1 base, with 10 bases between. The CDR3 covers 14 residues. The V gene's germline CDR1 is MDHEN and CDR2 SYDVKM. The CDR3 DNA is TGTGCCAGCAGTTGGGCCACAGCGAACACTGAAGCTTTCTTT. This sequence encodes CASSWATANTEAFF. Looking up the rest from reference TRBV28 and TRBJ1-1 gives the full variable domain: DVKVTQSSRYLVKRTGEKVFLECVQDMDHENMFWYRQDPGLGLRLIYFSYDVKMKEKGDIPEGYSVSREKKERFSLILESASTNQTSMYLCASSWATANTEAFFGQGTRLTVV.

The CDR3 coding sequence is TGTGCCAGCATCCCGGGACAGGGAACCGGGGAGCTGTTTTTT. Translated, it gives CASIPGQGTGELFF. The J gene is TRBJ2-2, the V gene TRBV28, with TRBD1 matching over 9 bases. After removal of 7 bases from V and 5 bases from J, the junction contained 5 bases not matched to a gene. Germline CDR1 reads MDHEN; CDR2 reads SYDVKM. The CDR3 consists of 14 residues.

The chain couples TRBV5-8 to TRBJ2-1, with 8 bases that match TRBD1. The CDR3 spans 14 residues. V gave up 4 bases and J gave up 3 bases; unmatched junction bases: 3. From germline, CDR1 is SGHTS and CDR2 YDEGEE. CDR3 nucleotide sequence: TGTGCCAGCAGCAGGGGACAGGACTACAATGAGCAGTTCTTC. It yields the protein CASSRGQDYNEQFF.

The chain links TRBV5-1 to TRBJ2-7; D may be TRBD1 (5 bases). The germline V gene encodes CDR1 SGHRS and CDR2 YFSETQ. The CDR3 is 14 residues long. Trimming shortened V by 0 bases and J by 0 bases, and 7 bases separated the two germline ends. Here the CDR3 DNA reads TGCGCCAGCAGCTTGGGGGGCGCCTCCTACGAGCAGTACTTC. It encodes CASSLGGASYEQYF.

V and J are TRBV11-3 and TRBJ2-3, with D possibly TRBD2 on 6 matching bases. The germline gives CDR1 SGHNT, CDR2 YENEEA. CDR3 size: 16 residues. V was clipped by 1 base and J by 4 bases, with 15 bases between them. The CDR3 sequence is CASSLGLRLDSDTQYF. CDR3 nucleotide sequence: TGTGCCAGCAGCTTAGGGCTTCGACTAGACTCAGATACGCAGTATTTT.

The CDR3 loop reads CASSLGTLYGYTF. DNA for the CDR3: TGTGCCAGCAGCTTAGGTACTCTCTATGGCTACACCTTC. This chain joins TRBV11-3 and TRBJ1-2, with unresolved D. This CDR3 has 13 residues. V was trimmed by 1 base and J by 4 bases, leaving 7 bases between them. The germline gives CDR1 SGHNT, CDR2 YENEEA.

As DNA, the CDR3 is TGTGCCAGCAGCTCCCGCAGGCGACCTAGCACAGATACGCAGTATTTT. Translated: CASSSRRRPSTDTQYF. The chain is built from TRBV5-6 and TRBJ2-3; D not certain. This CDR3 is 16 amino acids long. The germline V gene has CDR1 SGHDT and CDR2 YYEEEE. The V end was cut by 3 bases, the J end by 0 bases, with 14 bases between.

The chain is built from TRBV11-3 and TRBJ2-2; 7 bases align to TRBD1. The V and J ends lost 3 bases and 1 base, in that order; junction bases with no gene match: 5. The CDR3 is made up of 16 amino acids. CDR1 is SGHNT and CDR2 is YENEEA in the germline V gene. This chain's CDR3 is CASSLGAGGNTGELFF. CDR3 nucleotide sequence: TGTGCCAGCAGCTTGGGGGCAGGGGGGAACACCGGGGAGCTGTTTTTT.

This clone showed up just once. The rearrangement links TRBV6-2 or TRBV6-3 to TRBJ1-3; D ambiguous. Trimming left V 2 bases short and J 2 bases short, with 10 bases between. The length of the CDR3 is 15 residues. The germline CDR1 and CDR2 sequences are MNHEY and SVGEGT. The CDR3 sequence: CASSYIPSTGNTIYF. In DNA, the CDR3 is TGTGCCAGCAGTTACATCCCCAGTACTGGAAACACCATATATTTT.

The rearrangement joins TRBV13 to TRBJ1-2; D not certain. This CDR3 is 13 amino acids long. The germline gives CDR1 PRHDT, CDR2 FYEKMQ (reference sequence). Trimming left V 5 bases short and J 5 bases short, with 12 bases between. DNA for the CDR3: TGTGCCAGCAGCCCAGCGGAGTCTTATGGCTACACCTTC. Translating it yields CASSPAESYGYTF.

This chain links TRBV19 with TRBJ1-6, with D uncertain. Per germline, CDR1 LNHDA and CDR2 SQIVND (reference sequence). CDR3 length equals 13 residues. The V gene lost 7 bases and the J gene lost 10 bases, with 14 bases spanning the gap. The CDR3 spells CASKSQTGSPLHF. The CDR3, as DNA: TGTGCCAGTAAGTCGCAAACGGGGTCACCCCTCCACTTT.

This clone is labeled as medium-sized. V usage is TRBV6-6 and J usage is TRBJ1-3; D remains ambiguous. The CDR3 loop spans 17 amino acids. CDR1 is MNHNY and CDR2 is SVGAGI in the germline V gene (reference sequence). The V gene lost 5 bases and the J gene lost 0 bases, with 17 bases spanning the gap. This chain's CDR3 is CASSPSVTAISGNTIYF. The CDR3 DNA is TGTGCCAGCAGTCCGTCCGTGACTGCTATCTCTGGAAACACCATATATTTT.